Reported below is one T cell receptor (beta chain). The data were produced by immunoSEQ multiplex PCR, yet TCRdb's version contains in-frame clones alone and is incomplete. The sample holds 100,000 to 150,000 clones, 77% seen once. This sample was included in a study of blood T cell repertoires in COVID-19. The overall study: Whether acute or convalescent, the COVID-19 samples came from the United States, Italy and Spain.

Germline V gene lookup returns CDR1 SEHNR and CDR2 FQNEAQ (reference sequence). V lost 5 bases to trimming and J lost 5 bases, with 12 bases between them. The CDR3 is 13 amino acids. The V gene is TRBV7-9, the J gene TRBJ2-5; tentatively, D is TRBD1 (6 bases). The sequenced sample was peripheral blood. This TCR was recovered from a human donor in a cohort sampled during active COVID-19. The CDR3 reads CASSPRTVETQYF. For the CDR3, the DNA is TGTGCCAGCAGCCCAAGGACAGTGGAGACCCAGTACTTC.